The 17 T cell receptor beta chains listed next were all sequenced from one sample in a study of blood T cell repertoires in COVID-19. Some clones are missing from TCRdb's copy, which holds only in-frame ones; the method was immunoSEQ multiplex PCR. The sample consists of 250,000 to 350,000 clones, approximately 91% of them appearing once. Sequenced: peripheral blood. These receptors were taken from a woman aged 25 to 39 with COVID-19, enrolled during active disease.

The gene calls are TRBV5-5 and TRBJ2-3; 13 bases fit TRBD2. The length of the CDR3 is 17 residues. Trimming at V came to 3 bases and at J to 5 bases, leaving 9 bases not matched to a gene. The germline gives CDR1 SGHKS, CDR2 YYEKEE (reference sequence). The CDR3 here is CASSYGTSGKVGDTQYF. CDR3 bases: TGTGCCAGCAGCTACGGGACTAGCGGGAAGGTGGGAGATACGCAGTATTTT.

Only one count was recorded for this clone. The V and J genes are TRBV5-1 and TRBJ1-2; 7 bases line up with TRBD1. V dropped 4 bases and J dropped 4; count of bases not matched to a gene: 4. CDR3 length: 13 amino acids. Germline loops: CDR1 SGHRS, CDR2 YFSETQ. CDR3 sequence: CASSQGQIYGYTF. Here the CDR3 DNA reads TGCGCCAGCAGCCAGGGACAGATCTATGGCTACACCTTC.

This rearrangement joins TRBV9 to TRBJ2-7; no clear D gene. The CDR3 runs to 13 residues. The V gene's germline CDR1 is SGDLS and CDR2 YYNGEE. V lost 3 bases to trimming and J lost 5 bases, with 12 bases between them. The CDR3 loop reads CASSASTRNEQYF. In nucleotides, the CDR3 is TGTGCCAGCAGCGCATCGACGAGGAACGAGCAGTACTTC.

The V call is TRBV2, the J call TRBJ1-3; 7 bases match TRBD1. The germline V gene has CDR1 SNHLY and CDR2 FYNNEI. This CDR3 has 16 amino acids. With 6 bases clipped from V and 0 bases from J, the junction kept 8 bases outside the gene matches. The CDR3 bases are TGTGCCAGCAGCGGGGACAGACCGAACTCTGGAAACACCATATATTTT. Protein: CASSGDRPNSGNTIYF. Full variable domain (missing parts from reference TRBV2 and TRBJ1-3): EPEVTQTPSHQVTQMGQEVILRCVPISNHLYFYWYRQILGQKVEFLVSFYNNEISEKSEIFDDQFSVERPDGSNFTLKIRSTKLEDSAMYFCASSGDRPNSGNTIYFGEGSWLTVV.

About this clone itself: No DNA is shown, since the ends of the CDR3 on it are uncertain; the CDR3 is the one TCRdb lists. This rearrangement joins TRBV21-1 to TRBJ1-2; TRBD1, the table's D call, lacks a check against the DNA. TRBV21-1 is classified as a pseudogene. The CDR3 comprises 15 residues, both ends counted. The CDR3 sequence: CASSSVGQGNRGYTF.

The rearrangement joins TRBV5-5 to TRBJ1-4; no firm D call. Trimming removed 4 bases from V and 8 bases from J, with 9 bases in between. This CDR3 has 12 residues. The germline V gene has CDR1 SGHKS and CDR2 YYEKEE (reference sequence). CDR3 coding DNA: TGTGCCAGCAGCAATTACGGGGAAAAACTGTTTTTT. Its translation is CASSNYGEKLFF.

V gene TRBV3-1 (or the pseudogene TRBV3-2) combines with J gene TRBJ1-2; D remains unclear. Germline V CDR1 and CDR2: LGHDT, YNNKEL (reference sequence). CDR3 length: 13 residues. V lost 0 bases and J lost 8, with 10 bases in between. CDR3 in amino acids: CASSQDGTDGYTF. In nucleotides, the CDR3 is TGTGCCAGCAGCCAAGACGGAACAGACGGCTACACCTTC.

This rearrangement joins TRBV19 to TRBJ1-1; maybe TRBD1 (6 bases). The germline gives CDR1 LNHDA, CDR2 SQIVND (reference sequence). V lost 1 base and J lost 2, with 8 bases in between. The CDR3 runs 14 residues. The CDR3 sequence: CASSIGGGNTEAFF. DNA of the CDR3: TGTGCCAGTAGTATAGGAGGGGGAAACACTGAAGCTTTCTTT. Based on the CDR3 plus reference TRBV19 and TRBJ1-1, the full variable domain is DGGITQSPKYLFRKEGQNVTLSCEQNLNHDAMYWYRQDPGQGLRLIYYSQIVNDFQKGDIAEGYSVSREKKESFPLTVTSAQKNPTAFYLCASSIGGGNTEAFFGQGTRLTVV.

The chain combines TRBV18 with TRBJ1-2; perhaps TRBD1 as D (5 bases). Trimming took off 4 bases at V and 2 bases at J, with 8 bases between the two ends. Per the germline V gene, CDR1 is KGHSH and CDR2 is LQKENI. The CDR3 loop spans 13 amino acids. The CDR3 loop reads CASSLTVNYGYTF. In DNA form, the CDR3 reads TGTGCCAGCTCACTGACAGTGAACTATGGCTACACCTTC. Together with reference TRBV18 and TRBJ1-2, the CDR3 gives the full variable domain: NAGVMQNPRHLVRRRGQEARLRCSPMKGHSHVYWYRQLPEEGLKFMVYLQKENIIDESGMPKERFSAEFPKEGPSILRIQQVVRGDSAAYFCASSLTVNYGYTFGSGTRLTVV.

The chain uses TRBV7-6 and TRBJ1-5, with D possibly matching TRBD1 (5 bases). The V gene lost 1 base and the J gene lost 10 bases, with 17 bases spanning the gap. Germline values: CDR1 SGHVS, CDR2 FNYEAQ. This CDR3 is 15 amino acids long. CDR3 amino acids: CASSLGQNTISPQHF. The CDR3 coding sequence is TGTGCCAGCAGCTTAGGACAGAATACAATCAGCCCCCAGCATTTT.

The gene calls are TRBV18 and TRBJ2-3, with 12 bases matching TRBD2. The CDR3 covers 14 residues. J gave up 4 bases and V 6 bases, and 2 bases lay outside the gene matches. Germline V gene sequence: CDR1 KGHSH, CDR2 LQKENI. Here the CDR3 DNA reads TGTGCCAGCTCGGCTAGCGGGAGGGCAGATACGCAGTATTTT. Protein: CASSASGRADTQYF.

The chain uses TRBV18 and TRBJ2-5, with 14 bases lining up with TRBD2. The germline V gene encodes CDR1 KGHSH and CDR2 LQKENI. This CDR3 is 15 amino acids long. The V and J ends lost 4 bases and 6 bases, in that order; junction bases with no gene match: 4. CDR3 residues: CASSLGLAGVQTQYF. The CDR3 bases are TGTGCCAGCTCACTGGGACTAGCGGGGGTGCAGACCCAGTACTTC.

This clone was seen only a few times. This chain joins TRBV5-1 and TRBJ1-1; a possible D gene is TRBD1 (6 bases). The length of the CDR3 is 13 residues. Germline loops: CDR1 SGHRS, CDR2 YFSETQ. Trimming stripped 3 bases from V and 5 bases from J, with 11 bases between. Here the CDR3 DNA reads TGCGCCAGCAGCTCGAGCAGGGGAACTGAAGCTTTCTTT. It codes for CASSSSRGTEAFF.

The chain carries TRBV4-3 and TRBJ1-5; D call uncertain. V was shortened by 0 bases and J by 3 bases, with 9 bases between the two germline ends. The CDR3 covers 15 residues. CDR1 is LGHNA, CDR2 YSLEER, per germline. This CDR3 is CASSQDTGNNQPQHF. The CDR3 nucleotides read TGCGCCAGCAGCCAAGATACGGGGAACAATCAGCCCCAGCATTTT.

The chain recombines TRBV29-1 with TRBJ1-1; D gene ambiguous. The CDR3 extends over 10 amino acids. Per germline, CDR1 SQVTM and CDR2 ANQGSEA. Trimming cost V 4 bases and J 3 bases, with 3 bases left between them. Here the CDR3 reads CSVADTEAFF. The CDR3 DNA reads as TGCAGCGTTGCGGACACTGAAGCTTTCTTT. Together with reference TRBV29-1 and TRBJ1-1, the CDR3 gives the full variable domain: SAVISQKPSRDICQRGTSLTIQCQVDSQVTMMFWYRQQPGQSLTLIATANQGSEATYESGFVIDKFPISRPNLTFSTLTVSNMSPEDSSIYLCSVADTEAFFGQGTRLTVV.

Turning to this clone: The sample holds other DNA sequences that translate to the same CDR3. J is TRBJ1-2 and V is TRBV6-5; TRBD1 matches at 7 bases. The CDR3 covers 13 residues. Germline CDR1 reads MNHEY; CDR2 reads SVGAGI. V shed 5 bases, J shed 6 bases, and the junction held 6 bases outside the gene matches. CDR3: CASSRGQGDGYTF. The CDR3 DNA sequence: TGTGCCAGCAGTCGCGGGCAGGGGGATGGCTACACCTTC.

This clone was recorded once. The V and J genes are TRBV28 and TRBJ2-1, with 13 bases lining up with TRBD2. V dropped 5 bases and J dropped 0; count of bases not matched to a gene: 10. CDR3 size: 19 residues. Per germline, CDR1 MDHEN and CDR2 SYDVKM. The CDR3 sequence: CASSTGLAGPTSSYNEQFF. CDR3 DNA sequence: TGTGCCAGCAGTACGGGACTAGCGGGACCGACCTCCTCCTACAATGAGCAGTTCTTC.